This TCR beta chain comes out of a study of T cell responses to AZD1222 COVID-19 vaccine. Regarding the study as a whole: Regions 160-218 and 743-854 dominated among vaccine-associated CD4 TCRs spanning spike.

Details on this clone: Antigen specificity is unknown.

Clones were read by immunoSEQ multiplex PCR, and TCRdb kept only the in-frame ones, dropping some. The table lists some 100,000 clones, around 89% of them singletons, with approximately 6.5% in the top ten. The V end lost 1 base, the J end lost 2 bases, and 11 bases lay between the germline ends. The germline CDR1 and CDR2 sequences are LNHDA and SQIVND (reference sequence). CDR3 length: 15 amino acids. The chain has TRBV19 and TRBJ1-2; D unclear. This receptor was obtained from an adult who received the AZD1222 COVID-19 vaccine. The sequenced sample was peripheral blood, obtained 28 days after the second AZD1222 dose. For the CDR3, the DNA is TGTGCCAGTAGTATAGGCCCGGGTGGGAACTATGGCTACACCTTC. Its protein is CASSIGPGGNYGYTF.